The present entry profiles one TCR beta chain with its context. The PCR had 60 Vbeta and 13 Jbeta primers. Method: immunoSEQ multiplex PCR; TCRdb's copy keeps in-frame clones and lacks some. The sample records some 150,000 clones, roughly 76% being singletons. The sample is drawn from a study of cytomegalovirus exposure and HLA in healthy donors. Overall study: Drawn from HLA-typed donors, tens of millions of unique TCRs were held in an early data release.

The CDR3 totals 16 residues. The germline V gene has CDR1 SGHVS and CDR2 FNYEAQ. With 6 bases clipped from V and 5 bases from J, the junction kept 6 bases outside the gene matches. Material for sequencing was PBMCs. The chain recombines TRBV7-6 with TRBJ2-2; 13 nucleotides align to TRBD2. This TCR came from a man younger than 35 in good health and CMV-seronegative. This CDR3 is CASREGLAGRTGELFF. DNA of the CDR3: TGTGCCAGCAGGGAGGGACTAGCGGGACGGACCGGGGAGCTGTTTTTT. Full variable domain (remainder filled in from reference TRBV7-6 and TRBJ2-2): GAGVSQSPRYKVTKRGQDVALRCDPISGHVSLYWYRQALGQGPEFLTYFNYEAQQDKSGLPNDRFSAERPEGSISTLTIQRTEQRDSAMYRCASREGLAGRTGELFFGEGSRLTVL.